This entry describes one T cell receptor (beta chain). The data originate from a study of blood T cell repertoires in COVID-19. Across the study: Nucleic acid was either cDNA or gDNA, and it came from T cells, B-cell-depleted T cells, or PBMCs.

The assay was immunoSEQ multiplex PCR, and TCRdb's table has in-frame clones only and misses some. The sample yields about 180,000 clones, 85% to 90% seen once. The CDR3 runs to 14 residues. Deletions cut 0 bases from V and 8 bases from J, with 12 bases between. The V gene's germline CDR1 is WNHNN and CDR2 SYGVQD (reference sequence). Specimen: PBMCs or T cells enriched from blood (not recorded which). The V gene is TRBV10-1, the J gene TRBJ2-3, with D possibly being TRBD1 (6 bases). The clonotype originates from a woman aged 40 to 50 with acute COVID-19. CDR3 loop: CASSESSRGVTQYF. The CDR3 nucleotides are TGCGCCAGCAGTGAGTCGAGCAGGGGCGTTACGCAGTATTTT.